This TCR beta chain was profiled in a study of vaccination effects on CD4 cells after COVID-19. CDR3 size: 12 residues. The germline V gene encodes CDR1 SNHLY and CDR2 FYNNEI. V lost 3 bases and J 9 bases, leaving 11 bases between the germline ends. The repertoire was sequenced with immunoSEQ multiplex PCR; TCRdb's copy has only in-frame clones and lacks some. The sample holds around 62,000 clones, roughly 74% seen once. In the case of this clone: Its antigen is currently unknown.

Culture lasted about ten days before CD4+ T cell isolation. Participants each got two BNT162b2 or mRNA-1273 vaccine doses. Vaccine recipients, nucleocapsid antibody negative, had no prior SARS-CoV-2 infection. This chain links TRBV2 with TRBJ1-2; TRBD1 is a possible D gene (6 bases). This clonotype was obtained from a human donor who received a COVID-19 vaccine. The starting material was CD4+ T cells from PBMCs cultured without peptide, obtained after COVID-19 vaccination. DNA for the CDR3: TGTGCCAGCAGTGAGTCCGGGACAAGCTACACCTTC. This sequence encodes CASSESGTSYTF.